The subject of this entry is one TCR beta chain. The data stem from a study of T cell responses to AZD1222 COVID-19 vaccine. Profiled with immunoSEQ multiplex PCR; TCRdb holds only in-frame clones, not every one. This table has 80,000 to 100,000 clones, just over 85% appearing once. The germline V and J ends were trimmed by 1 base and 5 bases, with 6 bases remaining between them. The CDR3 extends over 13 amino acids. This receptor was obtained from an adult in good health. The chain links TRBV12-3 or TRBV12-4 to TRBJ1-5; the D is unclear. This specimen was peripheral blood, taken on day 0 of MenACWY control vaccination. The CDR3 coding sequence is TGTGCCAGCAGTTTAGGTCAATATCAGCCCCAGCATTTT. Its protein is CASSLGQYQPQHF.